These 5 T cell receptor beta chains originate from one sample sequenced in a study of cytomegalovirus exposure and HLA in healthy donors. Primers: 60 Vbeta forward and 13 Jbeta reverse. Assay: immunoSEQ multiplex PCR; the TCRdb copy retains only in-frame clones and omits some. The sample includes 150,000 to 200,000 clones, around 81% of them seen just once. The source material was PBMCs. The receptors were gathered from a woman under 30 in good health and CMV-seropositive.

V and J are TRBV27 and TRBJ2-5; TRBD1 matches at 10 bases. The CDR3 consists of 13 residues. Germline V gene lookup returns CDR1 MNHEY and CDR2 SMNVEV (reference sequence). Germline trimming cut 6 bases from V and 9 bases from J; bases unmatched to any gene: 7. CDR3 DNA: TGTGCCAGCAGCCCAGACAGGGGGCGGCCCCAGTACTTC. Translating gives CASSPDRGRPQYF.

V usage is TRBV25-1 and J usage is TRBJ2-7; perhaps TRBD2 as D (6 bases). The germline V gene encodes CDR1 MGHDK and CDR2 SYGVNS. The CDR3 runs to 11 residues. Trimming pared 6 bases from V and 3 bases from J, leaving 6 bases between. Here the CDR3 DNA reads TGTGCCAGCAGCGGGGGCTACGAGCAGTACTTC. Translating it yields CASSGGYEQYF.

The chain uses TRBV11-3 and TRBJ2-1; D might be TRBD2 (7 bases). There are 13 residues in the CDR3. In germline, CDR1 is SGHNT, CDR2 YENEEA. The V and J ends lost 8 bases and 8 bases respectively, with 16 bases between them. CDR3 protein: CASGGGGADEQFF. The CDR3 bases are TGTGCCAGCGGTGGAGGGGGGGCCGATGAGCAGTTCTTC.

V and J are TRBV9 and TRBJ1-2; no definite D call. Germline V gene lookup returns CDR1 SGDLS and CDR2 YYNGEE. The ends were cut back, 1 base at V and 8 bases at J, with 18 bases in the middle. This CDR3 is built from 15 residues. CDR3 sequence reads: CASSVSGQVTLGYTF. The CDR3 DNA reads TGTGCCAGCAGCGTATCCGGCCAGGTTACTCTCGGCTACACCTTC.

This sequence joins TRBV7-9 and TRBJ2-1; 13 nucleotides match TRBD2. Germline lookup yields CDR1 SEHNR and CDR2 FQNEAQ (reference sequence). V lost 8 bases and J lost 7; bases outside the gene matches: 2. The CDR3 is 13 amino acids. The chain's CDR3 is CASRTSGGNEQFF. The DNA for the CDR3 is TGTGCCAGCCGGACTAGCGGGGGTAATGAGCAGTTCTTC. Complete variable domain (other parts from reference TRBV7-9 and TRBJ2-1): DTGVSQNPRHKITKRGQNVTFRCDPISEHNRLYWYRQTLGQGPEFLTYFQNEAQLEKSRLLSDRFSAERPKGSFSTLEIQRTEQGDSAMYLCASRTSGGNEQFFGPGTRLTVL.